Shown below are 3 T cell receptor beta chains from a single sample sequenced in a study of radiation and T cells in renal cell carcinoma. The repertoire was sequenced with immunoSEQ multiplex PCR; TCRdb's copy has only in-frame clones and lacks some. Here the sample spans 95,000 or so clones, approximately 86% being singletons. As for time point: baseline pretreatment blood. Regarding treatment: 15 Gy SBRT to primary tumor, nephrectomy 4 weeks later. This specimen consisted of blood, obtained from a patient whose treatment included radiotherapy and nephrectomy. The receptors come from a man aged 45-60 years with renal cell carcinoma.

The chain has TRBV19 and TRBJ1-6; D uncertain. Germline V gene sequence: CDR1 LNHDA, CDR2 SQIVND (reference sequence). CDR3 size: 16 residues. Between the trimmed V and J ends, which lost 5 bases and 9 bases, there was a span of 20 bases. CDR3 in amino acids: CASSPSAGHLASPLHF. Here the CDR3 DNA reads TGTGCCAGTAGTCCCTCCGCCGGGCATTTGGCTTCACCCCTCCACTTT.

In its sample, this clone was seen a few times. The chain recombines TRBV30 with TRBJ1-1; D remains ambiguous. Germline CDR1 GTSNPN, CDR2 SVGIG (reference sequence). Trimming stripped 0 bases from V and 2 bases from J, with 10 bases between. The CDR3 runs to 14 residues. CDR3 nucleotides: TGTGCCTGGAGTGTGCTAGGTGCTAACACTGAAGCTTTCTTT. It yields the protein CAWSVLGANTEAFF.

The genes are TRBV29-1 and TRBJ2-1; TRBD2 matches 12 bases. The CDR3 has 14 residues. After removal of 6 bases from V and 11 bases from J, the junction contained 11 bases not matched to a gene. Per germline, CDR1 SQVTM and CDR2 ANQGSEA. The CDR3 here is CSVLAGGRGSKQFF. The CDR3 DNA reads as TGCAGCGTCCTAGCGGGAGGGCGGGGGTCTAAGCAGTTCTTC.